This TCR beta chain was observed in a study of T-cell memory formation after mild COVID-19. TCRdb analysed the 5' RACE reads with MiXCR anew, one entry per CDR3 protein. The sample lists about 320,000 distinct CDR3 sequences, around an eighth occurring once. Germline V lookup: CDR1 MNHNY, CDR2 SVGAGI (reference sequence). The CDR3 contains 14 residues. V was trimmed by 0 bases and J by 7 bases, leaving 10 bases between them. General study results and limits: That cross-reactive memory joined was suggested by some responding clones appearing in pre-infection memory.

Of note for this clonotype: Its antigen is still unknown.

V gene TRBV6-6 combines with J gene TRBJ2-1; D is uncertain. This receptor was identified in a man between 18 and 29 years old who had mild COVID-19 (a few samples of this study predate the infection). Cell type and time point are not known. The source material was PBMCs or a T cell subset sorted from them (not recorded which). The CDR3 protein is CASSYSMEPNEQFF. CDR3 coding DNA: TGTGCCAGCAGTTACTCGATGGAACCAAATGAGCAGTTCTTC.